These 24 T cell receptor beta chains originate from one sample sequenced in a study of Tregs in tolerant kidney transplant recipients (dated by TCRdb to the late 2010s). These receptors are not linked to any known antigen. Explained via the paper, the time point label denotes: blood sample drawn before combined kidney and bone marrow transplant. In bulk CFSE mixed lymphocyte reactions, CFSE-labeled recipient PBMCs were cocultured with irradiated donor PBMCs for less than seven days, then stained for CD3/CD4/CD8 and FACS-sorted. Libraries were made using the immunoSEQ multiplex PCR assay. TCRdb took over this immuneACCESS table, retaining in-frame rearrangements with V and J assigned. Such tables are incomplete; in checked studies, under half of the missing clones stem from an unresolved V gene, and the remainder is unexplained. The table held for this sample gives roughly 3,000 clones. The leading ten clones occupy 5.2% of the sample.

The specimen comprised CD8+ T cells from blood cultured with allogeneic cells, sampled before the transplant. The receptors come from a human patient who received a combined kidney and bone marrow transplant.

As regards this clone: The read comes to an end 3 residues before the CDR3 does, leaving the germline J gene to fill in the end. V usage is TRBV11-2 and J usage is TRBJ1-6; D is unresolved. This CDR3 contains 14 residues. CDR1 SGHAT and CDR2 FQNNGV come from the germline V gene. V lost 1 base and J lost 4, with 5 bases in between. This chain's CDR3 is CASSLGQYNSPLHF. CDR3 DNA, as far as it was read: TGTGCCAGCAGCTTAGGCCAGTATAATTCACCC.

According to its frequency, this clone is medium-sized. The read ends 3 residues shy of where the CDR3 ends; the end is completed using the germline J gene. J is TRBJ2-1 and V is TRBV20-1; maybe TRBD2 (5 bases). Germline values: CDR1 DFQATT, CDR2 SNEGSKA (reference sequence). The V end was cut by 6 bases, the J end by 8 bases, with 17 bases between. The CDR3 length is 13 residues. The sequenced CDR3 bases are TGCAGTGCGGAGAGTAGTCGGGGTGATGAG. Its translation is CSAESSRGDE. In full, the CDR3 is CSAESSRGDEQFF.

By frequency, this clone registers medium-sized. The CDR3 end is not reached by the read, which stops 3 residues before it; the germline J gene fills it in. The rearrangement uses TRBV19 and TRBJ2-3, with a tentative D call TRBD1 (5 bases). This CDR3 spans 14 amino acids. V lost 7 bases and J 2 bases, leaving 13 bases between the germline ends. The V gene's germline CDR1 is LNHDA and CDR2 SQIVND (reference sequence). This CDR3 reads CASTDRGSTDTQYF. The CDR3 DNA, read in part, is TGTGCCAGTACCGATAGGGGTTCCACAGATACG.

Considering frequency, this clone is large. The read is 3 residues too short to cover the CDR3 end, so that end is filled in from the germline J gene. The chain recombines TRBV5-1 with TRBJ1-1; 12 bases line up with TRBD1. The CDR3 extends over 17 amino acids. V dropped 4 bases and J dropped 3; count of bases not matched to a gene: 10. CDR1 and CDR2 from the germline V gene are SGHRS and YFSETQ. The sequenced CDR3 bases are TGCGCCAGCAGCACTGGGACAGGGGGCATTCCAGACACTGAA. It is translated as CASSTGTGGIPDTE. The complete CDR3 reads CASSTGTGGIPDTEAFF. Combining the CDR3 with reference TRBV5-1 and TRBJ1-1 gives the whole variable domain KAGVTQTPRYLIKTRGQQVTLSCSPISGHRSVSWYQQTPGQGLQFLFEYFSETQRNKGNFPGRFSGRQFSNSRSEMNVSTLELGDSALYLCASSTGTGGIPDTEAFFGQGTRLTVV.

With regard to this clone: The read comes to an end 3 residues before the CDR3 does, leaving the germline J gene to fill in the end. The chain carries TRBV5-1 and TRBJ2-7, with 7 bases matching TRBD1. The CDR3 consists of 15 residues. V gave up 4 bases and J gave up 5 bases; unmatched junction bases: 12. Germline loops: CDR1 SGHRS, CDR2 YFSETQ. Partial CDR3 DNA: TGCGCCAGCAGCGACCGGGACAGAAACTGGGACGAG. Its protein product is CASSDRDRNWDE. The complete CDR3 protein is CASSDRDRNWDEQYF.

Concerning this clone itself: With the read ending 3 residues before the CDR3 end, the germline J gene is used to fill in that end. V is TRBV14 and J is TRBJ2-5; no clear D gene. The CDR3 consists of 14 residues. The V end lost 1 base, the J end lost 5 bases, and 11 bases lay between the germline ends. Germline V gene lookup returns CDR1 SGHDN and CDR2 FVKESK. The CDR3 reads CASSQAPSRETQYF. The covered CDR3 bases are TGTGCCAGCAGCCAAGCCCCTTCTAGGGAGACC.

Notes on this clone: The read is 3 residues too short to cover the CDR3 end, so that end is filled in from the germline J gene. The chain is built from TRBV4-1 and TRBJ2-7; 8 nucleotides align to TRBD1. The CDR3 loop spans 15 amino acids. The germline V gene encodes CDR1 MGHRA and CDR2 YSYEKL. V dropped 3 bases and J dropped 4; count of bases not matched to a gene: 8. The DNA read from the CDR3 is TGCGCCAGCAGCCAGGTCCAGGGGGCGTTTTACGAG. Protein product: CASSQVQGAFYE. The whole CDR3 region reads CASSQVQGAFYEQYF.

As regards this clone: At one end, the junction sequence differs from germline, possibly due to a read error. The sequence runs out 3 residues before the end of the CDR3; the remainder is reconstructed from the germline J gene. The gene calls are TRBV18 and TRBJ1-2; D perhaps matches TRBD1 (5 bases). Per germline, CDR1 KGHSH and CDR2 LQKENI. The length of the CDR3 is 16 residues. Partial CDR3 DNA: TGTGCCAGCCCACCCTTCGTAGGGGCGCATCAGGATGGC. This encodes CASPPFVGAHQDG. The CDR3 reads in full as CASPPFVGAHQDGYTF. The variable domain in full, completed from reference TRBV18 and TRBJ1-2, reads NAGVMQNPRHLVRRRGQEARLRCSPMKGHSHVYWYRQLPEEGLKFMVYLQKENIIDESGMPKERFSAEFPKEGPSILRIQQVVRGDSAAYFCASPPFVGAHQDGYTFGSGTRLTVV.

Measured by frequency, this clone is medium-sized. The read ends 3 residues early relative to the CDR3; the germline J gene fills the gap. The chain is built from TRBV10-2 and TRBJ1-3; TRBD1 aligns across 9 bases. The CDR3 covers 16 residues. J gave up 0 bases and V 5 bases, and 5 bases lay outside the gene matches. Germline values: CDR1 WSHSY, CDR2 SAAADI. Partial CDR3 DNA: TGCGCCAGCAGTAACCGGGACAGGGACTCTGGAAACACC. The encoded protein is CASSNRDRDSGNT. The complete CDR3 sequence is CASSNRDRDSGNTIYF.

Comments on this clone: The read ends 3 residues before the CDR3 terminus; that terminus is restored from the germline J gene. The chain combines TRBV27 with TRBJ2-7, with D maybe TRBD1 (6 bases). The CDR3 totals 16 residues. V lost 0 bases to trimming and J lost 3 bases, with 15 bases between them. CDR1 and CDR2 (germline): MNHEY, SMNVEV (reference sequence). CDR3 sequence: CASSLSAGEINYEQYF. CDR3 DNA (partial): TGTGCCAGCAGTTTATCTGCAGGGGAGATAAACTACGAG.

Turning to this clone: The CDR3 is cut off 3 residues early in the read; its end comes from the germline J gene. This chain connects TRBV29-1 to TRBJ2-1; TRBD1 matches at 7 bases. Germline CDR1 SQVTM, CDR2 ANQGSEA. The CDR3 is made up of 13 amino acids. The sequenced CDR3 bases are TGCACCGCGACTCCGGGACAGTACAATGAG. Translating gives CTATPGQYNE. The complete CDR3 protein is CTATPGQYNEQFF.

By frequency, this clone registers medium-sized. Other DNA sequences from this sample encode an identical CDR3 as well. CDR3 DNA (partial): TGTGCCAGCAGTGACACTTACAATCAGCCC. It is translated as CASSDTYNQP. In full, the CDR3 reads CASSDTYNQPQHF. The gene calls are TRBV6-1 and TRBJ1-5; no reliable D call. The read ends 3 residues shy of where the CDR3 ends; the end is completed using the germline J gene. The V and J ends lost 3 bases and 3 bases respectively, with 6 bases between them. Germline CDR1 and CDR2: MNHNS and SASEGT. The CDR3 consists of 13 residues.

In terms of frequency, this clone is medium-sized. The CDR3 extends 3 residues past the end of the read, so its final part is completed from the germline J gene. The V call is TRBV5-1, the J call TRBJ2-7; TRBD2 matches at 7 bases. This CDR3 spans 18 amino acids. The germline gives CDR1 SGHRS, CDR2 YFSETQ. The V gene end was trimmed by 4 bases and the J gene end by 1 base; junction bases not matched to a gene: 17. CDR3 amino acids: CASSERQRDYTESYEQYF. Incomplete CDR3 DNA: TGCGCCAGCAGCGAAAGACAGCGGGACTACACAGAATCCTACGAG.

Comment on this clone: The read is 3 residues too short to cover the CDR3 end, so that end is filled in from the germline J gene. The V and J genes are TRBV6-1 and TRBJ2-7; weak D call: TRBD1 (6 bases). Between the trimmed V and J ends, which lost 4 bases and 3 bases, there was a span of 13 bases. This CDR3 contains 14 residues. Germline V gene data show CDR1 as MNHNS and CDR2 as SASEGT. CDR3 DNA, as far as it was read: TGTGCCAGCAGTGTCGGGACACAGGGCTACGAG. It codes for CASSVGTQGYE. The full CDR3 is CASSVGTQGYEQYF.

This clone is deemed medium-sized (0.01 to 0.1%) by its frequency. CDR3 DNA (partial): TGTGCCATCAGTGAGAAAGGACAGGGAACCTACGAG. Translating it yields CAISEKGQGTYE. The complete CDR3 protein is CAISEKGQGTYEQYF. The chain links TRBV10-3 to TRBJ2-7; TRBD1 matches 8 bases. The observed sequence ends 3 residues before the CDR3 terminus, with the missing tail filled in from the germline J gene. The junction had 5 bases not matched to a gene; V was cut back by 2 bases and J by 2 bases. The CDR3 covers 15 residues. The germline V gene encodes CDR1 ENHRY and CDR2 SYGVKD.

CDR3 DNA (partial): TGTGCCAGCAGCTTAGGACTAGCGGGAGGGACCTCCTACGAG. It is translated as CASSLGLAGGTSYE. The full CDR3 protein is CASSLGLAGGTSYEQYF. This chain links TRBV7-8 with TRBJ2-7, with 14 bases fitting TRBD2. The CDR3 is cut off 3 residues early in the read; its end comes from the germline J gene. This CDR3 comprises 17 residues. The germline V gene encodes CDR1 SGHVS and CDR2 FQNEAQ. J lost 0 bases, V lost 1 base, and 2 bases had no gene match.

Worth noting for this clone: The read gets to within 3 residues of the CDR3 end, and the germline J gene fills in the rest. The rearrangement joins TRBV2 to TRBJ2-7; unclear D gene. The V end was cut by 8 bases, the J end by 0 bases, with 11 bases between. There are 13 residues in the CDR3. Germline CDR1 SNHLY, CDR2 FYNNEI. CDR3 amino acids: CASDFAASYEQYF. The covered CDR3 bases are TGTGCCAGCGATTTTGCGGCCTCCTACGAG.

The CDR3 region is CSVSLGLASTGELFF. The CDR3 DNA, read in part, is TGCAGCGTTAGCCTCGGACTAGCTTCCACCGGGGAG. This chain uses TRBV29-1 with TRBJ2-2; 8 bases agree with TRBD2. The CDR3 end is not reached by the read, which stops 3 residues before it; the germline J gene fills it in. The CDR3 is made up of 15 amino acids. The ends lost 5 bases at V and 4 bases at J; junction bases unmatched: 9. Germline CDR1 and CDR2: SQVTM and ANQGSEA.

CDR3 protein: CVIAGWGNEQFF. Partial CDR3 DNA: TGTGTCATAGCGGGATGGGGAAATGAG. V and J are TRBV7-9 and TRBJ2-1; TRBD2 matches at 8 bases. The read ends 3 residues shy of where the CDR3 ends; the end is completed using the germline J gene. The CDR3 covers 12 residues. The germline V gene encodes CDR1 SEHNR and CDR2 FQNEAQ (reference sequence).

This CDR3 reads CASSLAGATYEQYF. The DNA read from the CDR3 is TGTGCCAGCAGTCTCGCGGGAGCGACCTACGAG. V and J are TRBV2 and TRBJ2-7, with TRBD2 matching over 7 bases. Read coverage stops 3 residues before the CDR3 terminus; the germline J gene supplies the remainder. There are 14 residues in the CDR3. Per the germline V gene, CDR1 is SNHLY and CDR2 is FYNNEI. The trim removed 5 bases at V and 2 bases at J, leaving 6 bases unmatched.

The CDR3 loop is CASSYPGQGDRGYTF. The CDR3 bases that were read are TGTGCCAGCAGTTACCCGGGACAGGGAGACAGGGGC. The chain uses TRBV28 and TRBJ1-2; 9 bases fit TRBD1. The CDR3 goes on 3 residues after the read ends, and that part is filled in from the germline J gene. The V gene's germline CDR1 is MDHEN and CDR2 SYDVKM. The CDR3 covers 15 residues.

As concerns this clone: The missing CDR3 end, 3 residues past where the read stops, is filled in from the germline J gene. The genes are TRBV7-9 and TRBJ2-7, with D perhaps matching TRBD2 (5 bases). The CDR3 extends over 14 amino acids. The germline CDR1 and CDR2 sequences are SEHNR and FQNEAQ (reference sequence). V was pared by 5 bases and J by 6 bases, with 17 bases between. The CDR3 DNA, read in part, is TGTGCCAGCAGCCCCCCCGTGAGGGTTGGCGAG. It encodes CASSPPVRVGE. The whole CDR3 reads CASSPPVRVGEQYF.

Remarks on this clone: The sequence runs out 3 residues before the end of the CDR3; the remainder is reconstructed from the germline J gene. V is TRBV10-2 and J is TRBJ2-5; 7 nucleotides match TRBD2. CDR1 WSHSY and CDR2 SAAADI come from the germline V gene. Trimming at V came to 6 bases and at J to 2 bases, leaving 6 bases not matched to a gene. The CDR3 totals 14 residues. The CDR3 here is CASRAGVWQETQYF. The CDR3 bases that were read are TGCGCCAGCAGGGCGGGAGTGTGGCAAGAGACC.

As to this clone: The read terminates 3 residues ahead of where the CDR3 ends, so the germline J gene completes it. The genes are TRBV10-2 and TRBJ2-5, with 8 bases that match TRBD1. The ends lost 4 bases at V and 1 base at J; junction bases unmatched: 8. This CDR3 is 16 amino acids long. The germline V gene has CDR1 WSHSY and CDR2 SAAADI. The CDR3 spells CASSVGTGGTQETQYF. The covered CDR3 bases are TGCGCCAGCAGTGTGGGGACAGGCGGAACCCAAGAGACC.